The T cell receptor beta chain under discussion was sequenced for a study of regulatory T cells in long-lasting Graves disease. The time point is: persistent/refractory GD, antithyroid drugs over 5 years with positive TRAb. The authors made the TCR library using RNA they extracted from PBMCs. In building TCR beta libraries, iRepertoire HTBI primers were used together with Arm-PCR of CDR3 regions. TCRdb redid the calling of the multiplex PCR reads with MiXCR, one entry per CDR3 protein. The top ten hold approximately 6.4% of the sample, which has fewer than 550,000 distinct CDR3 sequences, under 25% seen once. Germline values: CDR1 SQVTM, CDR2 ANQGSEA. This CDR3 comprises 17 residues. Losses at the gene ends were 3 bases for V and 5 bases for J; bases not matched to a gene: 18.

This chain uses TRBV29-1 with TRBJ1-1; 7 bases agree with TRBD1. The source was peripheral blood mononuclear cells (PBMCs), collected when the disease was refractory, from a patient treated with antithyroid drugs. The TCR was taken from a female donor with Graves disease. The CDR3 loop is CSVDGKPDRRAGTEAFF. CDR3 bases: TGCAGCGTTGATGGCAAACCGGACAGGCGGGCGGGGACTGAAGCTTTCTTT.